This T cell receptor beta chain was observed in a study of patients and donors after allogeneic stem cell transplantation. This clonotype was recorded a few times. The CDR3 runs 15 residues. Looked up from germline, CDR1 is SEHNR and CDR2 is FQNEAQ (reference sequence). Trimming took 2 bases from V and 2 from J, leaving 10 bases between them. TCRdb re-called the RT-PCR reads through MiXCR, storing one row per CDR3 protein. The data show hundreds of thousands of distinct CDR3 sequences, roughly 38% seen once. The material sequenced was blood, either unsorted or a sorted T cell fraction (not recorded which). The clonotype was recovered from a human donor who was either an allogeneic HSCT recipient or a stem cell or donor lymphocyte infusion donor (not recorded which). It is not recorded whose cells these are; they may come from a transplant donor. V is TRBV7-9 and J is TRBJ1-3; D gene unclear. The CDR3 region has the DNA TGTGCCAGCAGCTTAAACCGTCCGGCTGGAAACACCATATATTTT. Translation: CASSLNRPAGNTIYF.